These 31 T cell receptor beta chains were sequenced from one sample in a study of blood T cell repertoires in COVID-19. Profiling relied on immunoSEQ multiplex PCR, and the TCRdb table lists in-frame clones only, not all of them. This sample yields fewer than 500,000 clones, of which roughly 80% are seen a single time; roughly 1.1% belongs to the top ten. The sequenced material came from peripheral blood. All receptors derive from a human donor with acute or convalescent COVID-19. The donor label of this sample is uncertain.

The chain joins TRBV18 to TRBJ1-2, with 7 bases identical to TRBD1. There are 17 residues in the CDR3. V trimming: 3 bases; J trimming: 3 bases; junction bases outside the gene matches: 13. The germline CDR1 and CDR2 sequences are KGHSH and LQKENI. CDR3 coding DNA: TGTGCCAGCTCACCCCCAGGGGGAGACGAGGTTCACTATGGCTACACCTTC. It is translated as CASSPPGGDEVHYGYTF.

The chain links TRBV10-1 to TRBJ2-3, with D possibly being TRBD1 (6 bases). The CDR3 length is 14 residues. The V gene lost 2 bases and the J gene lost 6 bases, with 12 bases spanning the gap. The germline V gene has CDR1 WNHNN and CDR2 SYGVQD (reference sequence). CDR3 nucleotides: TGCGCCAGCAGTGAGATTGGTAGGGGGGATACGCAGTATTTT. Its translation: CASSEIGRGDTQYF.

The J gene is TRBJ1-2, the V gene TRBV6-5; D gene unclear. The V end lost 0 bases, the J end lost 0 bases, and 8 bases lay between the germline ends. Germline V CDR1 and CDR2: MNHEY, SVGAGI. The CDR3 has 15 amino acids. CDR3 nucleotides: TGTGCCAGCAGTTACTCGCGGAAGACTAACTATGGCTACACCTTC. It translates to CASSYSRKTNYGYTF.

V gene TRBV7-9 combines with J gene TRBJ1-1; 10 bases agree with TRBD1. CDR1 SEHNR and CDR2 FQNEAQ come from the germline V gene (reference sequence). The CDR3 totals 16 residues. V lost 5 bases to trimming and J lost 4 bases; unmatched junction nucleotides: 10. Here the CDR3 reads CASSHGDRGPGTEAFF. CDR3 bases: TGTGCCAGCAGCCACGGAGACAGGGGGCCAGGCACTGAAGCTTTCTTT.

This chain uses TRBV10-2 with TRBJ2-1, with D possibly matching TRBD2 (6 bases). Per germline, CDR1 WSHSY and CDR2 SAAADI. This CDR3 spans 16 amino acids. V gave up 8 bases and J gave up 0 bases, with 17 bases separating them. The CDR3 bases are TGCGCCAGCCTCTCTTTTAGCGGAGGCTCCTACAATGAGCAGTTCTTC. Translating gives CASLSFSGGSYNEQFF.

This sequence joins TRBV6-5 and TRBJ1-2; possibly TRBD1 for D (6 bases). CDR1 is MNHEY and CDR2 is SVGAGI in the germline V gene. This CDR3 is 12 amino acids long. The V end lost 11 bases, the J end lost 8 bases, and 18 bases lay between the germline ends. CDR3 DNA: TGTGCCGCAGGGGAGCTAGGCGGCGGCTACACCTTC. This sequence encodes CAAGELGGGYTF.

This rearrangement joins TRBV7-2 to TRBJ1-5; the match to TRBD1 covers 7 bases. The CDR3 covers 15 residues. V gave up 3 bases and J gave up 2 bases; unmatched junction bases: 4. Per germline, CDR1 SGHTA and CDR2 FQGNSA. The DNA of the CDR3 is TGTGCCAGCAGCTTTACAGGGGTTGGCAATCAGCCCCAGCATTTT. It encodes CASSFTGVGNQPQHF.

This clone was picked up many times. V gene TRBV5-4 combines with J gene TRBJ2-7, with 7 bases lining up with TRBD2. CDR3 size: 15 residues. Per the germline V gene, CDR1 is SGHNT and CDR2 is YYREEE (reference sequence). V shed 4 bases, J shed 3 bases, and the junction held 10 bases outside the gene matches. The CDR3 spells CASSGGSSGVYEQYF. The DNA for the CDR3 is TGTGCCAGCAGCGGTGGATCGAGCGGGGTCTACGAGCAGTACTTC.

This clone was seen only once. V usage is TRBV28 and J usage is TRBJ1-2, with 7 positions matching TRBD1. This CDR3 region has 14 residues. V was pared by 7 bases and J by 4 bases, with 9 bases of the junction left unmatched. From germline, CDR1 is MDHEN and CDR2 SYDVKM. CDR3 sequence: CASTESGQPYGYTF. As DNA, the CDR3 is TGTGCCAGCACGGAGTCGGGACAGCCCTATGGCTACACCTTC.

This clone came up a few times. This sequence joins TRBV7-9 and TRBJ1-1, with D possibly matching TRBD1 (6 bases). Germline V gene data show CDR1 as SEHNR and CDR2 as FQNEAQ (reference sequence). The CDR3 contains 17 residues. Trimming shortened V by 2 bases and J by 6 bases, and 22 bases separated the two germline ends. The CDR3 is CASSLWPGVKDRAEAFF. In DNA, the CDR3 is TGTGCCAGCAGCTTATGGCCAGGGGTAAAAGATCGGGCTGAAGCTTTCTTT.

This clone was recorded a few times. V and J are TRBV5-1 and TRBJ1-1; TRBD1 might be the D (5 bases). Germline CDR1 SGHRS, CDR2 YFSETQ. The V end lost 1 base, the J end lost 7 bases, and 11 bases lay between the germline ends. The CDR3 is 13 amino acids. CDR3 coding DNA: TGCGCCAGCAGCTTGCAGGGAAGGGTTGAAGCTTTCTTT. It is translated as CASSLQGRVEAFF.

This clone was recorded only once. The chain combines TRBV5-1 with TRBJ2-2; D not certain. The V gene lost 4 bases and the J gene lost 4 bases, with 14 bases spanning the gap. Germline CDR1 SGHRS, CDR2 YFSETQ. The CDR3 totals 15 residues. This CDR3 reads CASSPSEMSTGELFF. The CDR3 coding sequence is TGCGCCAGCAGCCCGTCTGAGATGAGCACCGGGGAGCTGTTTTTT.

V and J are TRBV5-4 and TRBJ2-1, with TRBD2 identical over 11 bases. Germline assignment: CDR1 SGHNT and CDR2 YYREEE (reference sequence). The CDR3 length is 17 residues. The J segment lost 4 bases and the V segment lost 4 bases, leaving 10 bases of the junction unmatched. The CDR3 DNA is TGTGCCAGCAGCCCCCGTCTGGCTAGCGGGAGGTACAATGAGCAGTTCTTC. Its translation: CASSPRLASGRYNEQFF.

CDR3 sequence reads: CASRRGIGYTF. CDR3 coding DNA: TGTGCCAGTAGGAGGGGGATAGGCTACACCTTC. The chain couples TRBV19 to TRBJ1-2, with TRBD1 as a possible D gene (6 bases). V lost 6 bases and J lost 8, with 10 bases in between. Germline V gene lookup returns CDR1 LNHDA and CDR2 SQIVND (reference sequence). The CDR3 consists of 11 residues.

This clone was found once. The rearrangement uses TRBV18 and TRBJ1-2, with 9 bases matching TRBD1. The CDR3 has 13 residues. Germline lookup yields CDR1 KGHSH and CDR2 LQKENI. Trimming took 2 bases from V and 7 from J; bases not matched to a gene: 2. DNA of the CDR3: TGTGCCAGCTCACCAAAGGACAGGGGTGGCTACACCTTC. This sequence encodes CASSPKDRGGYTF.

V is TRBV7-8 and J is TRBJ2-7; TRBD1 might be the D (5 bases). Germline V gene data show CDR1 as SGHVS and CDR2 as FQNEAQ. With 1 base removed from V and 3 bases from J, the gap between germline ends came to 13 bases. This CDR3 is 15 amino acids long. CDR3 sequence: CASSLVRFDSYEQYF. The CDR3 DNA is TGTGCCAGCAGCTTAGTACGATTTGACAGCTACGAGCAGTACTTC. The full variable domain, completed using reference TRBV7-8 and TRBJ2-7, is GAGVSQSPRYKVAKRGQDVALRCDPISGHVSLFWYQQALGQGPEFLTYFQNEAQLDKSGLPSDRFFAERPEGSVSTLKIQRTQQEDSAVYLCASSLVRFDSYEQYFGPGTRLTVT.

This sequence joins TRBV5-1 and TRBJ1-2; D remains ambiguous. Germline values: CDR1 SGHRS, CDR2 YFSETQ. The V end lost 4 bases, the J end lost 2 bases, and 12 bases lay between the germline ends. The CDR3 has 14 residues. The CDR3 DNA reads TGCGCCAGCAGCCCGGACGCGGGGAACTATGGCTACACCTTC. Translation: CASSPDAGNYGYTF.

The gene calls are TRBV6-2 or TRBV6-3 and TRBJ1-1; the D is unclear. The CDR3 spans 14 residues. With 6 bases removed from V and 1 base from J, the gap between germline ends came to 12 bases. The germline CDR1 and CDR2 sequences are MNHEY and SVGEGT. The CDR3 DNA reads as TGTGCCAGCAGCCGTCAGTTCGAGAACACTGAAGCTTTCTTT. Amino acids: CASSRQFENTEAFF.

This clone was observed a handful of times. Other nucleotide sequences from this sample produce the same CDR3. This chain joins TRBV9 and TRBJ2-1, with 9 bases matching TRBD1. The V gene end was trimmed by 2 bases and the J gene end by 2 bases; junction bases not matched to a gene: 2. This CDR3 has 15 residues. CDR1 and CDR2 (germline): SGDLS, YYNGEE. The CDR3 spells CASSVGQGTYNEQFF. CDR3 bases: TGTGCCAGCAGCGTCGGACAGGGGACCTACAATGAGCAGTTCTTC.

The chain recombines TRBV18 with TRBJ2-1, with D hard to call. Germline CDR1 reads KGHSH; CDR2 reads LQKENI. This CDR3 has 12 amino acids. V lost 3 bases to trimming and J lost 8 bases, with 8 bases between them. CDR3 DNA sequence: TGTGCCAGCTCACCTAGTATTCATGAGCAGTTCTTC. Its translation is CASSPSIHEQFF.

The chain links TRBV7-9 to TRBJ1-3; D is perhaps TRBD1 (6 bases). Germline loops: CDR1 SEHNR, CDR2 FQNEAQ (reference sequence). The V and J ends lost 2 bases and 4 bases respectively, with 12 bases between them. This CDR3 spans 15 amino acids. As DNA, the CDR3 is TGTGCCAGCAGCTTACACAGGGCTGGGGGAAACACCATATATTTT. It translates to CASSLHRAGGNTIYF.

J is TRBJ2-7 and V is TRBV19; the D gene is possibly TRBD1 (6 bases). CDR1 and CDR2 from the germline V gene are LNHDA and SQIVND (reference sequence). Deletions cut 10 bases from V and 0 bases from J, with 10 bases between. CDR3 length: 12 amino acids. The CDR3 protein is CATTGYSYEQYF. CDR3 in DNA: TGTGCCACTACAGGGTACTCCTACGAGCAGTACTTC.

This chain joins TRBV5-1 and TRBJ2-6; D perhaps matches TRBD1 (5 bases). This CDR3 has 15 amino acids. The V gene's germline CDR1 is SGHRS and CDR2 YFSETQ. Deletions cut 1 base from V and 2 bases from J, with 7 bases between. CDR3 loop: CASSLSGTGANVLTF. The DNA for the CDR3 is TGCGCCAGCAGCTTGTCAGGGACTGGGGCCAACGTCCTGACTTTC.

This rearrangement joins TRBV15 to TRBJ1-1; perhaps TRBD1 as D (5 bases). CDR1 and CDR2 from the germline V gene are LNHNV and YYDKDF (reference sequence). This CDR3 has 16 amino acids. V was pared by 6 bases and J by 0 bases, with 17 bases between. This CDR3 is CATSGVRGTMNTEAFF. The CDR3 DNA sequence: TGTGCCACCAGTGGGGTCCGAGGGACTATGAACACTGAAGCTTTCTTT.

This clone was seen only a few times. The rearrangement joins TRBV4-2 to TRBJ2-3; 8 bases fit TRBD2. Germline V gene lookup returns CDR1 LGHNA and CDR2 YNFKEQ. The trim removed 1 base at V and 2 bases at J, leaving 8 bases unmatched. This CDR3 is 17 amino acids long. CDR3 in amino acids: CASSQGTSGSITDTQYF. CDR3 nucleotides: TGTGCCAGCAGCCAAGGGACCAGCGGGAGTATCACAGATACGCAGTATTTT.

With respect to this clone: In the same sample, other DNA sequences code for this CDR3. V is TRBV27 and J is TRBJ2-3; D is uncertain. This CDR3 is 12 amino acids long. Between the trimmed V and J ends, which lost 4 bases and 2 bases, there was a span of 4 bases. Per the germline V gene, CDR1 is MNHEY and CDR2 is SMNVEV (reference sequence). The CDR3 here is CASSSFTDTQYF. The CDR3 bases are TGTGCCAGCAGTTCTTTCACAGATACGCAGTATTTT.

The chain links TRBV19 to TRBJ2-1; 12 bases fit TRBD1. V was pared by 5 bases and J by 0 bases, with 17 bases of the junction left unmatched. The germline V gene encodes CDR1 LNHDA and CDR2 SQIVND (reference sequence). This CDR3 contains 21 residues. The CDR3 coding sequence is TGTGCCAGTAGTCCCGGTCGTCCTGGGACAGGGGGCTTGAGCTCCTACAATGAGCAGTTCTTC. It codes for CASSPGRPGTGGLSSYNEQFF.

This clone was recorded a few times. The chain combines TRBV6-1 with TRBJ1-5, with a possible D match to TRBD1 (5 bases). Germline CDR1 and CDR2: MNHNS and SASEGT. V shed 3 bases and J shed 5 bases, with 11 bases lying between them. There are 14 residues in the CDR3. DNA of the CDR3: TGTGCCAGCAGTGACCGGGACTATTATCAGCCCCAGCATTTT. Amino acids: CASSDRDYYQPQHF.

The CDR3 reads CASSSSHEQFF. CDR3 bases: TGTGCCAGCAGCTCCAGTCACGAGCAGTTCTTC. The chain recombines TRBV13 with TRBJ2-1; the D is unclear. CDR1 and CDR2 (germline): PRHDT, FYEKMQ (reference sequence). Trimming removed 4 bases at V and 10 bases at J, with 8 bases between. The CDR3 spans 11 residues.

The CDR3 region has the DNA TGTGCCAGTTCGACAGGGTATGATCAGCCCCAGCATTTT. Its translation: CASSTGYDQPQHF. The chain recombines TRBV6-5 with TRBJ1-5; TRBD1 matches 7 bases. The V and J ends lost 9 bases and 5 bases, in that order; junction bases with no gene match: 7. The CDR3 is 13 residues long. Germline CDR1 and CDR2: MNHEY and SVGAGI.

CDR3 DNA sequence: TGTGCCAGCAGCCCCTCACTTGGGAACACTGAAGCTTTCTTT. This encodes CASSPSLGNTEAFF. The chain employs TRBV7-6 and TRBJ1-1, with D hard to call. The V end lost 5 bases, the J end lost 1 base, and 11 bases lay between the germline ends. The V gene's germline CDR1 is SGHVS and CDR2 FNYEAQ. This CDR3 is 14 amino acids long.